This paragraph covers one T cell receptor (beta chain) sequence. This CDR3 is built from 12 residues. The germline V gene encodes CDR1 SGHAT and CDR2 FQNNGV. V was clipped by 2 bases and J by 6 bases, with 8 bases between them. PCR used 60 Vbeta primers and 13 Jbeta primers. Data came from immunoSEQ multiplex PCR; TCRdb stores just in-frame clones and leaves some out. The sample lists 75,000 to 90,000 clones, 65% to 80% occurring once. The data originate from a study of cytomegalovirus exposure and HLA in healthy donors. This TCR came from a woman between 35 and 50 years old in good health and CMV-seropositive. The J gene is TRBJ2-7, the V gene TRBV11-2; no definite D call. The material sequenced was PBMCs. This chain's CDR3 is CASSLRLAEQYF. The DNA for the CDR3 is TGTGCCAGCAGCTTACGCTTGGCCGAGCAGTACTTC.